The 27 T cell receptor beta chains listed next were all sequenced from one sample in a study of OX40 agonist ivuxolimab in advanced cancers. TCRdb's table, derived via immunoSEQ multiplex PCR, lists solely in-frame clones and lacks some. The sample includes 25,000 to 35,000 clones, 65% to 80% of them seen just once. Here the sequenced sample was CD4+ or CD8+ T cells sorted from blood, taken in a trial of the OX40 agonist ivuxolimab. The source is an adult with an advanced solid tumor such as melanoma, head and neck, liver or kidney cancer.

The chain uses TRBV30 and TRBJ2-1, with 10 nucleotides matching TRBD2. Looked up from germline, CDR1 is GTSNPN and CDR2 is SVGIG (reference sequence). V gave up 4 bases and J gave up 6 bases; unmatched junction bases: 9. The CDR3 spans 15 residues. CDR3 sequence: CAWTSISGGFNEQFF. As DNA, the CDR3 is TGTGCCTGGACCTCAATTAGCGGGGGGTTCAATGAGCAGTTCTTC.

This chain connects TRBV6-5 to TRBJ1-2; 10 positions agree with TRBD1. CDR3 length: 15 residues. In germline, CDR1 is MNHEY, CDR2 SVGAGI. J was trimmed by 4 bases and V by 4 bases; bases with no gene match: 6. The CDR3 spells CASSWTGTGVYGYTF. DNA of the CDR3: TGTGCCAGCAGTTGGACCGGGACAGGGGTCTATGGCTACACCTTC.

The V gene is TRBV6-5, the J gene TRBJ1-3; D call uncertain. This CDR3 is built from 15 residues. The V end lost 2 bases, the J end lost 0 bases, and 8 bases lay between the germline ends. Germline CDR1 MNHEY, CDR2 SVGAGI. As DNA, the CDR3 is TGTGCCAGCAGTTACGACGGATACTCTGGAAACACCATATATTTT. Its translation is CASSYDGYSGNTIYF.

The V and J genes are TRBV7-9 and TRBJ2-3; tentative D call: TRBD1 (5 bases). The CDR3 contains 15 residues. Trimming pared 2 bases from V and 4 bases from J, leaving 13 bases between. CDR1 is SEHNR and CDR2 is FQNEAQ in the germline V gene (reference sequence). CDR3 in DNA: TGTGCCAGCAGCTTACACAGGAGAGCGTCAGATACGCAGTATTTT. Translating gives CASSLHRRASDTQYF.

The chain has TRBV19 and TRBJ2-1; TRBD1 aligns across 9 bases. The length of the CDR3 is 12 residues. Trimming at V came to 10 bases and at J to 4 bases, leaving 2 bases not matched to a gene. The germline V gene has CDR1 LNHDA and CDR2 SQIVND (reference sequence). CDR3 region: CATGQGYNEQFF. The CDR3 DNA reads as TGTGCCACGGGACAGGGATACAATGAGCAGTTCTTC.

The V gene is TRBV4-1, the J gene TRBJ1-6; D remains ambiguous. Trimming took off 4 bases at V and 10 bases at J, with 14 bases between the two ends. The germline V gene encodes CDR1 MGHRA and CDR2 YSYEKL. There are 14 residues in the CDR3. The CDR3 coding sequence is TGCGCCAGCAGCCCCCCGGGTCCCAACTCACCCCTCCACTTT. It specifies CASSPPGPNSPLHF.

This chain links TRBV5-6 with TRBJ2-1, with TRBD2 matching 8 bases. Germline V gene lookup returns CDR1 SGHDT and CDR2 YYEEEE. With V trimmed by 4 bases and J by 6 bases, 15 bases remained unmatched. This CDR3 is 17 amino acids long. CDR3 amino acids: CASSNQPGLGFSNEQFF. Written as DNA, the CDR3 is TGTGCCAGCAGCAATCAGCCGGGACTAGGTTTCTCCAATGAGCAGTTCTTC.

V is TRBV28 and J is TRBJ1-6; 7 positions match TRBD1. Germline CDR1 and CDR2: MDHEN and SYDVKM. This CDR3 spans 17 amino acids. The V segment lost 6 bases and the J segment 5 bases; nucleotides outside the gene matches: 13. Written as DNA, the CDR3 is TGTGCCAGCAGGCCTGGGACAGCGCCGGGGAATAATTCACCCCTCCACTTT. Its translation is CASRPGTAPGNNSPLHF.

A few counts support this clone. The genes are TRBV7-9 and TRBJ2-1, with D hard to call. The CDR3 runs to 14 residues. CDR1 is SEHNR, CDR2 FQNEAQ, per germline (reference sequence). V was cut by 11 bases and J by 6 bases, with 20 bases left in between. The CDR3 here is CAATPLSHINEQFF. The CDR3 DNA reads TGTGCCGCTACCCCACTGAGTCATATCAATGAGCAGTTCTTC.

Only a few counts were recorded for this clone. CDR3 amino acids: CASGSGVTYNEQFF. CDR3 nucleotides: TGTGCCAGCGGGTCGGGCGTTACCTACAATGAGCAGTTCTTC. The genes are TRBV4-2 and TRBJ2-1; D is uncertain. CDR3 length: 14 residues. Trimming stripped 8 bases from V and 2 bases from J, with 13 bases between. Germline V gene sequence: CDR1 LGHNA, CDR2 YNFKEQ.

Comments on this clone: The junction departs from germline at one end; a sequencing error may be responsible. Other DNA sequences within the sample encode an identical CDR3. The rearrangement links TRBV28 to TRBJ1-1; TRBD1 agrees at 8 bases. This CDR3 region has 16 residues. Germline V lookup: CDR1 MDHEN, CDR2 SYDVKM. In DNA, the CDR3 is TGCGCCAGCTCCCTTCAGGGGGCGCCCCGAAACACTGAAGCTTTCTTT. This sequence encodes CASSLQGAPRNTEAFF.

The J gene is TRBJ2-1, the V gene TRBV9; 13 positions match TRBD2. The CDR3 has 18 amino acids. Losses at the gene ends were 4 bases for V and 2 bases for J; bases not matched to a gene: 9. Germline assignment: CDR1 SGDLS and CDR2 YYNGEE. CDR3 nucleotides: TGTGCCAGCAGCCCTTTAACTAGCGGGGGGGCCACCTACAATGAGCAGTTCTTC. Protein: CASSPLTSGGATYNEQFF.

V is TRBV6-6 and J is TRBJ1-6, with D unclear. CDR1 MNHNY and CDR2 SVGAGI come from the germline V gene (reference sequence). The CDR3 extends over 12 amino acids. V gave up 6 bases and J gave up 8 bases, with 8 bases separating them. As DNA, the CDR3 is TGTGCCAGCAGCCTGACTTATTCACCCCTCCACTTT. This encodes CASSLTYSPLHF.

The rearrangement uses TRBV7-9 and TRBJ2-7; D is ambiguous. The V gene lost 2 bases and the J gene lost 7 bases, with 18 bases spanning the gap. This CDR3 has 15 residues. CDR1 and CDR2 from the germline V gene are SEHNR and FQNEAQ (reference sequence). As DNA, the CDR3 is TGTGCCAGCAGCTTATTGGCCGCACCGCTAGTGGAGCAGTACTTC. Translation gives CASSLLAAPLVEQYF.

This chain joins TRBV9 and TRBJ2-6, with D perhaps matching TRBD1 or TRBD2 (6 bases each). From germline, CDR1 is SGDLS and CDR2 YYNGEE. The CDR3 contains 16 residues. V gave up 4 bases and J gave up 0 bases, with 11 bases separating them. The CDR3 here is CASSKKGGSGANVLTF. In DNA form, the CDR3 reads TGTGCCAGCAGCAAAAAGGGGGGCTCTGGGGCCAACGTCCTGACTTTC.

This clone occurred once. V is TRBV6-5 and J is TRBJ2-7; D may be TRBD1 or TRBD2 (6 bases each). This CDR3 is 13 amino acids long. Per the germline V gene, CDR1 is MNHEY and CDR2 is SVGAGI. Trimming stripped 7 bases from V and 7 bases from J, with 17 bases between. The CDR3 loop is CASKGGGRGEQYF. The CDR3 bases are TGTGCCAGCAAAGGTGGGGGGCGAGGTGAGCAGTACTTC.

CDR3 bases: TGTGCCAGCAGCTTAAGTTCCGGGCCCGAAGAGACCCAGTACTTC. Translating gives CASSLSSGPEETQYF. The J gene is TRBJ2-5, the V gene TRBV7-6, with no clear D. V gave up 2 bases and J gave up 3 bases, with 13 bases separating them. The germline V gene has CDR1 SGHVS and CDR2 FNYEAQ. This CDR3 has 15 amino acids.

The chain links TRBV7-9 to TRBJ1-1; D gene uncertain. CDR1 is SEHNR and CDR2 is FQNEAQ in the germline V gene (reference sequence). This CDR3 contains 14 residues. The V end lost 1 base, the J end lost 0 bases, and 6 bases lay between the germline ends. This CDR3 is CASSLGGLNTEAFF. The CDR3 coding sequence is TGTGCCAGCAGCTTAGGAGGGCTGAACACTGAAGCTTTCTTT.

V usage is TRBV5-4 and J usage is TRBJ2-3; tentative D call: TRBD2 (6 bases). The CDR3 is 16 residues long. V lost 7 bases to trimming and J lost 0 bases, with 18 bases between them. The germline V gene has CDR1 SGHNT and CDR2 YYREEE (reference sequence). The CDR3 region has the DNA TGTGCCAGCCGCTCGGGACTCCCGACTAGCACAGATACGCAGTATTTT. Translating gives CASRSGLPTSTDTQYF.

CDR3 coding DNA: TGTGCCAGTAGTATCGGCGGGGGGGCCTACGAGCAGTACTTC. This sequence encodes CASSIGGGAYEQYF. This chain uses TRBV19 with TRBJ2-7; 9 nucleotides line up with TRBD2. J was trimmed by 2 bases and V by 3 bases; bases with no gene match: 2. Germline V gives CDR1 LNHDA, CDR2 SQIVND (reference sequence). This CDR3 has 14 residues.

CDR3 protein: CASRRGAGGEQFF. CDR3 nucleotides: TGTGCCAGCAGACGCGGTGCGGGGGGTGAGCAGTTCTTC. The chain recombines TRBV6-4 with TRBJ2-1; 8 bases align to TRBD2. V dropped 6 bases and J dropped 9; count of bases not matched to a gene: 7. Germline lookup yields CDR1 MRHNA and CDR2 SNTAGT. This CDR3 is 13 amino acids long.

The chain employs TRBV2 and TRBJ2-3; no clear D. V was cut by 5 bases and J by 0 bases, with 9 bases left in between. The germline gives CDR1 SNHLY, CDR2 FYNNEI. The CDR3 runs 14 residues. CDR3: CASSRLTSTDTQYF. CDR3 nucleotides: TGTGCCAGCAGTCGACTCACAAGCACAGATACGCAGTATTTT.

The V call is TRBV4-1, the J call TRBJ2-5, with TRBD2 identical over 8 bases. The V gene's germline CDR1 is MGHRA and CDR2 YSYEKL. V dropped 4 bases and J dropped 4; count of bases not matched to a gene: 14. CDR3 length: 17 amino acids. CDR3 loop: CASSPMGAGGSTETQYF. The CDR3 nucleotides read TGCGCCAGCAGCCCGATGGGCGCGGGGGGATCAACAGAGACCCAGTACTTC.

The chain recombines TRBV5-1 with TRBJ2-3; 8 bases are shared with TRBD1. Per the germline V gene, CDR1 is SGHRS and CDR2 is YFSETQ. Unmatched junction bases numbered 5, after V lost 0 bases and J lost 2 bases. This CDR3 is built from 16 residues. The CDR3 region has the DNA TGCGCCAGCAGCTTGGCGGACAGGGTGATCACAGATACGCAGTATTTT. It specifies CASSLADRVITDTQYF.

This clone was recorded a few times. This chain joins TRBV2 and TRBJ1-5, with TRBD1 identical over 7 bases. The J segment lost 7 bases and the V segment lost 3 bases, leaving 3 bases of the junction unmatched. Germline values: CDR1 SNHLY, CDR2 FYNNEI. This CDR3 contains 13 residues. The DNA of the CDR3 is TGTGCCAGCAGTGAGACAGGGCGACAGCCCCAGCATTTT. Protein: CASSETGRQPQHF.

V and J are TRBV2 and TRBJ1-2, with 7 nucleotides matching TRBD1. Germline-derived CDR1 and CDR2 are SNHLY and FYNNEI. The CDR3 sequence is 13 residues long. With V trimmed by 7 bases and J by 11 bases, 13 bases remained unmatched. The CDR3 loop is CASKGAAGAFYTF. Written as DNA, the CDR3 is TGTGCCAGCAAGGGGGCGGCAGGGGCTTTTTACACCTTC. Full variable domain (missing parts from reference TRBV2 and TRBJ1-2): EPEVTQTPSHQVTQMGQEVILRCVPISNHLYFYWYRQILGQKVEFLVSFYNNEISEKSEIFDDQFSVERPDGSNFTLKIRSTKLEDSAMYFCASKGAAGAFYTFGSGTRLTVV.

This chain connects TRBV4-1 to TRBJ1-1; TRBD1 matches 9 bases. The V gene end was trimmed by 3 bases and the J gene end by 1 base; junction bases not matched to a gene: 12. Per germline, CDR1 MGHRA and CDR2 YSYEKL. This CDR3 is built from 18 residues. CDR3 sequence: CASSHDRDRGLGNTEAFF. The CDR3 DNA reads TGCGCCAGCAGCCACGACCGAGACAGGGGGTTGGGGAACACTGAAGCTTTCTTT.